These T cell receptor beta chains were read from a single sample in a study of cytomegalovirus exposure and HLA in healthy donors. Some clones are missing from TCRdb's copy, which holds only in-frame ones; the method was immunoSEQ multiplex PCR. The sample lists 150,000 or so clones, 71% occurring once. Sequencing was done on a sample of PBMCs. These receptors were obtained from a girl between 5 and 17 years old in good health and CMV-seronegative. CDR3s include the opening cysteine and the closing phenylalanine or tryptophan. D genes are given only for firm matches. Clone size is stated in some rows and not others, as once, few, many or a class when expanded.

V	size	J	D	DNA	CDR3
TRBV4-1	-	TRBJ1-2	-	TGCGCCAGCAGCCAATTGGGGCTCTATGGCTACACCTTC	CASSQLGLYGYTF
TRBV27	-	TRBJ1-3	-	TGTGCCAGCAGTTTATCCCCAGGATCTGGAAACACCATATATTTT	CASSLSPGSGNTIYF
TRBV6-6	-	TRBJ1-5	-	TGTGCCAGCAGTTCCCGGGACAAAGGACAGCCCCAGCATTTT	CASSSRDKGQPQHF
TRBV9	-	TRBJ1-1	-	TGTGCCAGCAGCGTGGCGGGGGCCAACACTGAAGCTTTCTTT	CASSVAGANTEAFF
TRBV2	-	TRBJ1-1	-	TGTGCCAGCAGTGAAGCGTATCCAGGGCATCAGGGCGACACTGAAGCTTTCTTT	CASSEAYPGHQGDTEAFF
TRBV11-2	-	TRBJ2-1	-	TGTGCCAGCAGTTTTAGGGACTTTGGGGCCAATGAGCAGTTCTTC	CASSFRDFGANEQFF
TRBV6-1	-	TRBJ1-1	-	TGTGCCCACCAAAATGGGGGCTTGGGCACTGAAGCTTTCTTT	CAHQNGGLGTEAFF
TRBV19	-	TRBJ1-6	-	TGTGCCAGTAGTCGCGGTGGGAGCTCCTATAATTCACCCCTCCACTTT	CASSRGGSSYNSPLHF
TRBV2	-	TRBJ2-7	-	TGTGCCAGCAGTGAAGCGCGTGAGCAGTACTTC	CASSEAREQYF
TRBV27	-	TRBJ2-3	-	TGTGCCAGCAGTACCTACACAGATACGCAGTATTTT	CASSTYTDTQYF
TRBV5-6	-	TRBJ2-3	-	TGTGCCAGCAGCTCACCTCAGGGGGGTACGCAGTATTTT	CASSSPQGGTQYF
TRBV19	once	TRBJ1-5	-	TGTGCCAGTAGTATCCTGGACACTCATCAGCCCCAGCATTTT	CASSILDTHQPQHF
TRBV5-1	-	TRBJ2-1	TRBD1	TGCGCCAGCAGCTGGACCGGGACAGGAGCCTACAATGAGCAGTTCTTC	CASSWTGTGAYNEQFF
TRBV21-1	-	TRBJ2-4	-	TGTGCCAGCAGCAAAGTTTGGGGGCGTCTTAACATTCAGTACTTC	CASSKVWGRLNIQYF
TRBV7-9	-	TRBJ1-2	-	TGTGCCAGCAGCAAGGGCGGACTGCGCGGCTACACCTTC	CASSKGGLRGYTF
TRBV14	-	TRBJ2-1	-	TGTGCCAGCAGCCATGTCCGGGGTGGAAATGAGCAGTTCTTC	CASSHVRGGNEQFF
TRBV6-6	-	TRBJ1-4	-	TGTGCCAGCTCCTTAACTATAGGTCCTGAAAAACTGTTTTTT	CASSLTIGPEKLFF
TRBV5-6	-	TRBJ2-7	-	TGTGCCAGCAGCCCGGCGGGGTCCTACGAGCAGTACTTC	CASSPAGSYEQYF
TRBV15	-	TRBJ2-3	TRBD2	TGTGCCACCAGCAGGATATTCTATAGCGGGGGACACACAGATACGCAGTATTTT	CATSRIFYSGGHTDTQYF
TRBV6-6	-	TRBJ1-4	TRBD1	TGTGCCAGCAGTCACTCCGGGACAGCTGTAGAAAAACTGTTTTTT	CASSHSGTAVEKLFF
TRBV25-1	-	TRBJ2-7	-	TGTGCCAGCAGTGAATTTGCCAGGGACTACGAGCAGTACTTC	CASSEFARDYEQYF
TRBV5-1	-	TRBJ1-2	TRBD1	TGCGCCAGCAGCTTGGAGTCGGGGACAGCTTATGGCTACACCTTC	CASSLESGTAYGYTF
TRBV9	-	TRBJ2-3	-	TGTGCCAGCAGCGCAACCCTTACATGGTCAGATACGCAGTATTTT	CASSATLTWSDTQYF
TRBV19	-	TRBJ1-1	-	TGTGCCAGTAGTACAGGGCCCACTGAAGCTTTCTTT	CASSTGPTEAFF
TRBV7-9	-	TRBJ1-6	TRBD1	TGTGCCAGCCTTCCGGGACAGGGACATAATTCACCCCTCCACTTT	CASLPGQGHNSPLHF
TRBV6-6	-	TRBJ1-6	TRBD1	TGTGCCAGCTTCCGGGACAGGGTTAATTCACCCCTCCACTTT	CASFRDRVNSPLHF
TRBV14	-	TRBJ2-7	TRBD2	TGTGCCAGCAGCCAACTAGCGGGGGCCTCCTACGAGCAGTACTTC	CASSQLAGASYEQYF
TRBV5-1	few	TRBJ1-4	-	TGCGCCAGCAGCTTGGCCCCAGTGCTTAACAATGAAAAACTGTTTTTT	CASSLAPVLNNEKLFF
TRBV6-5	few	TRBJ1-5	-	TGTGCCAGCACCCCAAATAGCAATCAGCCCCAGCATTTT	CASTPNSNQPQHF
TRBV7-9	-	TRBJ2-5	TRBD1	TGTGCCAGCAGCTTAGCCGACAGGGCAGGGGAGACCCAGTACTTC	CASSLADRAGETQYF
TRBV10-1	few	TRBJ1-4	-	TGCGCCAGCAGATCAGAAGGTGGGAGGGAAAAACTGTTTTTT	CASRSEGGREKLFF
TRBV19	few	TRBJ1-5	-	TGTGCCAGTACCACCCCCCCCTTTAGGACAGACCGGCAGCCCCAGCATTTT	CASTTPPFRTDRQPQHF
TRBV7-9	-	TRBJ1-2	TRBD1	TGTGCCAGCAGGAACGACGGGACAGAATATGGCTACACCTTC	CASRNDGTEYGYTF
TRBV18	-	TRBJ1-1	-	TGTGCCAGCTCACCACCGGGAGGCACTGAAGCTTTCTTT	CASSPPGGTEAFF
TRBV29-1	few	TRBJ2-2	-	TGCAGCGTTGGGGGGGACGGGCGAGCCGGGGAGCTGTTTTTT	CSVGGDGRAGELFF
TRBV30	-	TRBJ1-2	-	TGTGCCTGGATCACGGGGTCGGGGGACTATGGCTACACCTTC	CAWITGSGDYGYTF
TRBV19	-	TRBJ2-2	TRBD1	TGTGCCAGTAGTAGGGACAGGGACACCGGGGAGCTGTTTTTT	CASSRDRDTGELFF
TRBV14	-	TRBJ1-2	-	TGTGCCAGCAGCCAAGGCACGGGGGGTTATGGCTACACCTTC	CASSQGTGGYGYTF
TRBV5-1	-	TRBJ2-7	-	TGCGCCAGCAGCTTGGGGGCAGGGGCGCGTAACGAGCAGTACTTC	CASSLGAGARNEQYF
TRBV7-9	-	TRBJ1-4	-	TGTGCCAGCCAAAATGAAAAACTGTTTTTT	CASQNEKLFF
TRBV23-1	-	TRBJ1-6	TRBD1	TGCGCCAGCAGTCAGGGGACAGGAGAACGGGGTTCACCCCTCCACTTT	CASSQGTGERGSPLHF
TRBV27	-	TRBJ2-7	-	TGTGCCAGCATGGTTATGGGGGCGGACGAGCAGTACTTC	CASMVMGADEQYF
TRBV6-5	-	TRBJ2-4	-	TGTGCCAGCAGTTACCAGGGGGGAGTGAACATTCAGTACTTC	CASSYQGGVNIQYF
TRBV9	-	TRBJ2-6	TRBD1	TGTGCCAGCAGCTATATACCGGGACAGTCAGCTGGGGCCAACGTCCTGACTTTC	CASSYIPGQSAGANVLTF
TRBV4-2	-	TRBJ2-5	-	TGTGCCAGCAGCCAAGATCCCGGGGACTCCCTGTACCAAGAGACCCAGTACTTC	CASSQDPGDSLYQETQYF
TRBV7-2	once	TRBJ2-7	TRBD1	TGTGCCAGCAGCCAACGGAGGACAGGGGACCACGAGCAGTACTTC	CASSQRRTGDHEQYF
TRBV14	-	TRBJ2-5	TRBD2	TGTGCCAGCAGCCAAGGGACTAGCGGGGGGACAGAGACCCAGTACTTC	CASSQGTSGGTETQYF
TRBV9	-	TRBJ2-1	-	TGTGCCAGCAGCCCCGGGGTTCTTATGAATGAGCAGTTCTTC	CASSPGVLMNEQFF
TRBV30	-	TRBJ1-6	TRBD1	TGTGCCTGGATGGCCGGGACAGGGGAAAATTCACCCCTCCACTTT	CAWMAGTGENSPLHF
TRBV7-3	once	TRBJ1-2	TRBD1	TGTGCCAGCAGCTTAACACAGGGGCAGAGCTACACCTTC	CASSLTQGQSYTF
TRBV19	-	TRBJ1-6	-	TGTGCCAGTAGTTCCATGCCAGGTTCCTCCTATAATTCACCCCTCCACTTT	CASSSMPGSSYNSPLHF
TRBV6-5	few	TRBJ2-7	-	TGTGCCAGCAGCGCTGCTGGCGCGGCCTACGAGCAGTACTTC	CASSAAGAAYEQYF
TRBV6-5	few	TRBJ2-7	TRBD1	TGTGCCAGCTTCCCTGAGGGACAGGGGGCCTACGAGCAGTACTTC	CASFPEGQGAYEQYF
TRBV14	-	TRBJ1-1	TRBD1	TGTGCCAGCAGCCAAGAACCGCTACAGGGGATGAACACTGAAGCTTTCTTT	CASSQEPLQGMNTEAFF
TRBV9	-	TRBJ2-5	TRBD1	TGTGCCAGCAGCGGGACAGGGCGGCGAGAGACCCAGTACTTC	CASSGTGRRETQYF
TRBV2	-	TRBJ1-2	-	TGTGCCAGCACAGGGGAACTCAACTATGGCTACACCTTC	CASTGELNYGYTF
TRBV25-1	-	TRBJ1-6	TRBD1	TGTGCCAGCAGTGCCCAGACAGGGTATAATTCACCCCTCCACTTT	CASSAQTGYNSPLHF
TRBV28	-	TRBJ2-7	TRBD2	TGTGCCAGCAGTTCTAACAGCGGGGTGAGGGACTACGAGCAGTACTTC	CASSSNSGVRDYEQYF